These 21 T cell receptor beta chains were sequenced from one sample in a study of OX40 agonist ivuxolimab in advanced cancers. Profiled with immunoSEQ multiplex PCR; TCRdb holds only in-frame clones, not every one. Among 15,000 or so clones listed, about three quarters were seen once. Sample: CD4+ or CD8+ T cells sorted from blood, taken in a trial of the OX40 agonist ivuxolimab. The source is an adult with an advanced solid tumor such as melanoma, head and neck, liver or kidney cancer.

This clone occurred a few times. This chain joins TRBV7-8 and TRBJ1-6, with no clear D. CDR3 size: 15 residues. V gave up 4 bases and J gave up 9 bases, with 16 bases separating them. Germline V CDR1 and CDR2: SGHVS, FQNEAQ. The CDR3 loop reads CASSSPGENSSPLHF. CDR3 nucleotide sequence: TGTGCCAGCAGCTCACCCGGGGAAAATAGTTCACCCCTCCACTTT.

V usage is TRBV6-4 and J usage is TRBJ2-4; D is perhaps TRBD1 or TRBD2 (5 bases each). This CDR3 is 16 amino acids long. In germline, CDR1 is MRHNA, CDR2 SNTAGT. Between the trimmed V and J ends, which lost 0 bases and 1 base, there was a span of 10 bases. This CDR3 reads CASSDSGREAKNIQYF. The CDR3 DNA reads TGTGCCAGCAGTGACTCCGGCAGGGAGGCCAAAAACATTCAGTACTTC.

The CDR3 nucleotides are TGTGCCAGCAGCGTGCAGGGTTGGTCCTACGAGCAGTACTTC. Protein sequence: CASSVQGWSYEQYF. The chain has TRBV9 and TRBJ2-7, with D tentatively TRBD1 (5 bases). This CDR3 region has 14 residues. Deletions cut 2 bases from V and 1 base from J, with 10 bases between. The germline V gene has CDR1 SGDLS and CDR2 YYNGEE.

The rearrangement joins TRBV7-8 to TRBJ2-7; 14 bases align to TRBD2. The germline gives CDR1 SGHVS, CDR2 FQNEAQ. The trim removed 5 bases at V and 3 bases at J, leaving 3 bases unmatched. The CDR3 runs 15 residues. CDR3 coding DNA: TGTGCCAGCAGCCCAGGGACTAGCGGGGGCTACGAGCAGTACTTC. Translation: CASSPGTSGGYEQYF.

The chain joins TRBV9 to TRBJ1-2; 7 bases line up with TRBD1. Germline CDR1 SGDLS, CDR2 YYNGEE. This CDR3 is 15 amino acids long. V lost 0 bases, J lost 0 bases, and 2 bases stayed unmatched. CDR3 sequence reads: CASSVGDSSNYGYTF. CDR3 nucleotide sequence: TGTGCCAGCAGCGTAGGGGACAGCTCTAACTATGGCTACACCTTC.

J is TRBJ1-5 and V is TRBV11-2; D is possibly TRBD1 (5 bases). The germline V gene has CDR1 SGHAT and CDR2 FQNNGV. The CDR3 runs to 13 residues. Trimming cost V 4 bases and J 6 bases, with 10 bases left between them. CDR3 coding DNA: TGTGCCAGCAGCTCAGCGAGGGGTCAGCCCCAGCATTTT. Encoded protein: CASSSARGQPQHF. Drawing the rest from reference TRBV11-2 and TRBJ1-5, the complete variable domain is EAGVAQSPRYKIIEKRQSVAFWCNPISGHATLYWYQQILGQGPKLLIQFQNNGVVDDSQLPKDRFSAERLKGVDSTLKIQPAKLEDSAVYLCASSSARGQPQHFGDGTRLSIL.

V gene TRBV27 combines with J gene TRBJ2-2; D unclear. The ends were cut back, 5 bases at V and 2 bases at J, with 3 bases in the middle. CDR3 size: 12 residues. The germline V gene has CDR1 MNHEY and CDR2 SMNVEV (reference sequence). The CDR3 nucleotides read TGTGCCAGCAGTCCCAACACCGGGGAGCTGTTTTTT. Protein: CASSPNTGELFF.

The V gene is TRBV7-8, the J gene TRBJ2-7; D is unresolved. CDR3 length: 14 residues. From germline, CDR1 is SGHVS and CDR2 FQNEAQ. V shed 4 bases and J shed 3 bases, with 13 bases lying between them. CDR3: CASSSRTSYYEQYF. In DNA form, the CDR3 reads TGTGCCAGCAGCTCTAGGACCTCATACTACGAGCAGTACTTC. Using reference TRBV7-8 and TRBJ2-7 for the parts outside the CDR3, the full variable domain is GAGVSQSPRYKVAKRGQDVALRCDPISGHVSLFWYQQALGQGPEFLTYFQNEAQLDKSGLPSDRFFAERPEGSVSTLKIQRTQQEDSAVYLCASSSRTSYYEQYFGPGTRLTVT.

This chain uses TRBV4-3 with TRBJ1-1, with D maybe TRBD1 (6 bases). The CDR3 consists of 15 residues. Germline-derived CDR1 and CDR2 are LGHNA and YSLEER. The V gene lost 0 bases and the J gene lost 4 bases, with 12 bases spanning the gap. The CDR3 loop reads CASSQDGFRGTEAFF. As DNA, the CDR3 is TGCGCCAGCAGCCAAGATGGGTTCAGGGGCACTGAAGCTTTCTTT.

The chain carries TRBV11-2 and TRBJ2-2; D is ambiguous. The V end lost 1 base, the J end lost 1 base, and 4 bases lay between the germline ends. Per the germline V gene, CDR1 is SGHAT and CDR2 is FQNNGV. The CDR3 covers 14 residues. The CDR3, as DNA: TGTGCCAGCAGCTTAGGACAGAACACCGGGGAGCTGTTTTTT. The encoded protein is CASSLGQNTGELFF.

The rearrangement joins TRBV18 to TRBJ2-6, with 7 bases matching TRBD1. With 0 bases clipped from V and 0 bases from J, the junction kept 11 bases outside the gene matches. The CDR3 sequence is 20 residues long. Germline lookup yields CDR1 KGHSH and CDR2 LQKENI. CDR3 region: CASSPPFPGTDLSGANVLTF. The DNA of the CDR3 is TGTGCCAGCTCACCACCTTTCCCCGGGACAGACCTCTCTGGGGCCAACGTCCTGACTTTC.

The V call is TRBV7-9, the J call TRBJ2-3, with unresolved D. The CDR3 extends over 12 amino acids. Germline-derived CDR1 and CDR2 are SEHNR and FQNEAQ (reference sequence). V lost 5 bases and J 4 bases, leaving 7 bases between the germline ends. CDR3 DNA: TGTGCCAGCAGCGAACTCGCAGATACGCAGTATTTT. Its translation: CASSELADTQYF.

CDR3 nucleotides: TGCGCCAGCAGCCAAGAAAGGGTTCGTGGTAGGGATGGCTACACCTTC. Encoded protein: CASSQERVRGRDGYTF. The chain carries TRBV4-3 and TRBJ1-2; no firm D call. CDR3 length: 16 amino acids. Trimming removed 0 bases at V and 6 bases at J, with 17 bases between. Per the germline V gene, CDR1 is LGHNA and CDR2 is YSLEER.

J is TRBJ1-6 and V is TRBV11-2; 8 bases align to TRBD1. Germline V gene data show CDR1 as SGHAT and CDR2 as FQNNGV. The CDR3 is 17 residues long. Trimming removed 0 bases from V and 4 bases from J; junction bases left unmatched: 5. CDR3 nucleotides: TGTGCCAGCAGCTTAGATGCAGGGGGCTTGTATAATTCACCCCTCCACTTT. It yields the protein CASSLDAGGLYNSPLHF. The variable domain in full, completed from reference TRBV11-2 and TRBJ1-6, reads EAGVAQSPRYKIIEKRQSVAFWCNPISGHATLYWYQQILGQGPKLLIQFQNNGVVDDSQLPKDRFSAERLKGVDSTLKIQPAKLEDSAVYLCASSLDAGGLYNSPLHFGNGTRLTVT.

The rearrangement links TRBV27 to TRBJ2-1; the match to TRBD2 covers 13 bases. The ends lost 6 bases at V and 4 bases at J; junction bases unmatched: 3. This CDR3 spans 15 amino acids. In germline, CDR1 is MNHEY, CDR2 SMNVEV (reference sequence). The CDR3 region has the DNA TGTGCCAGCAGACAGGGACTAGCGGGGTACAATGAGCAGTTCTTC. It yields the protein CASRQGLAGYNEQFF.

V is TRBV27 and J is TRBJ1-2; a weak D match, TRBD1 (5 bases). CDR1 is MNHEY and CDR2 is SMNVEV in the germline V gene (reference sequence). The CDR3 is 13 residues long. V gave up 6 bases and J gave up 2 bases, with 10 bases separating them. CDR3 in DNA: TGTGCCAGCAGGCCGGGGACCAACTATGGCTACACCTTC. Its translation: CASRPGTNYGYTF.

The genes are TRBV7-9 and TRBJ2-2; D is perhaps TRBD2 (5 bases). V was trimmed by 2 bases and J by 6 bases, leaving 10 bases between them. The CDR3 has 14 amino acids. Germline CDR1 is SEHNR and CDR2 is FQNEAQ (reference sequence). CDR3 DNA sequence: TGTGCCAGCAGCTTATTGGAGGAGGCCGGGGAGCTGTTTTTT. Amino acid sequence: CASSLLEEAGELFF. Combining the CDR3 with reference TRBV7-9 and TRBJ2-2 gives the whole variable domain DTGVSQNPRHKITKRGQNVTFRCDPISEHNRLYWYRQTLGQGPEFLTYFQNEAQLEKSRLLSDRFSAERPKGSFSTLEIQRTEQGDSAMYLCASSLLEEAGELFFGEGSRLTVL.

The CDR3 sequence: CASSAPAGVANYGYTF. Here the CDR3 DNA reads TGTGCCAGCAGCGCCCCCGCAGGGGTCGCTAACTATGGCTACACCTTC. This sequence joins TRBV9 and TRBJ1-2; D possibly corresponds to TRBD1 (6 bases). Germline V CDR1 and CDR2: SGDLS, YYNGEE. Trimming took 3 bases from V and 0 from J, leaving 15 bases between them. The CDR3 is 16 amino acids.

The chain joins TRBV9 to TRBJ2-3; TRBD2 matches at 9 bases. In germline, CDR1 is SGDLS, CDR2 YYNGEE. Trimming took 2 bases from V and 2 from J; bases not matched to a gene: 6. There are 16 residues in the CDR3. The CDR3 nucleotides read TGTGCCAGCAGCGTGGGAAGCGGGGGGTTCACAGATACGCAGTATTTT. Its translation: CASSVGSGGFTDTQYF.

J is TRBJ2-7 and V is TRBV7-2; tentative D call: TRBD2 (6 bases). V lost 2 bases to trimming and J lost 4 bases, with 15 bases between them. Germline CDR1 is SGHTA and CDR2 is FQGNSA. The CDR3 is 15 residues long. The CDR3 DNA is TGTGCCAGCAGCTTACAAAGGGACTTTAATTACGAGCAGTACTTC. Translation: CASSLQRDFNYEQYF.

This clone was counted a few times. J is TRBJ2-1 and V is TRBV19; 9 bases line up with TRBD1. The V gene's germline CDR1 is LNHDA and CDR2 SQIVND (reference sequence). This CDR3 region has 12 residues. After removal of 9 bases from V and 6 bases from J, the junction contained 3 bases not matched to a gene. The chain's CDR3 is CASRQGVNEQFF. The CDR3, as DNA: TGTGCCAGCAGACAGGGGGTCAATGAGCAGTTCTTC.